Below, 18 T cell receptor beta chains from the same sample are listed, as sequenced in a study of human T cells and chemical hapten exposure. TCRdb analysed the RACE reads with MiXCR anew, one entry per CDR3 protein. Here the sample spans roughly 110,000 distinct CDR3 sequences, more than 10% being singletons. Time point specified: pre-sensitization, week 0. Treatment reported: therapeutic diphenylcyclopropenone sensitization with weekly scalp DPC. The specimen was whole blood, collected in connection with sensitization to the hapten diphenylcyclopropenone (DPC). These receptors were taken from a woman between 45 and 60 years old with alopecia areata. Some clones in this sample may be carry-over from other donors' samples.

J is TRBJ1-5 and V is TRBV4-3; tentative D call: TRBD1 (6 bases). Germline CDR1 is LGHNA and CDR2 is YSLEER. Between the trimmed V and J ends, which lost 4 bases and 6 bases, there was a span of 13 bases. The CDR3 sequence is 14 residues long. For the CDR3, the DNA is TGCGCCAGCAGCCTCAGGACAGTCAGTCAGCCCCAGCATTTT. Translated, it gives CASSLRTVSQPQHF.

This clonotype was counted at least ten times. DNA of the CDR3: TGTGCCAGCAGCCCCGGACAGCAAGAGACCCAGTACTTC. This translates into CASSPGQQETQYF. This chain joins TRBV12-3 or TRBV12-4 and TRBJ2-5, with a tentative D call TRBD1 (6 bases). This CDR3 is 13 amino acids long. Trimming cost V 6 bases and J 2 bases, with 10 bases left between them.

The DNA for the CDR3 is TGCGCCAGCAGCTTGGGTGGCCAGAGTGAAAAACTGTTTTTT. Residues: CASSLGGQSEKLFF. This sequence joins TRBV5-1 and TRBJ1-4, with D hard to call. This CDR3 is built from 14 residues. V was trimmed by 0 bases and J by 7 bases, leaving 10 bases between them. The V gene's germline CDR1 is SGHRS and CDR2 YFSETQ.

The rearrangement joins TRBV18 to TRBJ1-6; unclear D gene. Looked up from germline, CDR1 is KGHSH and CDR2 is LQKENI. Trimming pared 8 bases from V and 3 bases from J, leaving 8 bases between. The CDR3 extends over 13 amino acids. CDR3: CASLGNYNSPLHF. The CDR3 bases are TGTGCCAGCCTGGGCAACTATAATTCACCCCTCCACTTT. Using reference TRBV18 and TRBJ1-6 for the parts outside the CDR3, the full variable domain is NAGVMQNPRHLVRRRGQEARLRCSPMKGHSHVYWYRQLPEEGLKFMVYLQKENIIDESGMPKERFSAEFPKEGPSILRIQQVVRGDSAAYFCASLGNYNSPLHFGNGTRLTVT.

This chain uses TRBV28 with TRBJ2-7; 12 bases are shared with TRBD2. Germline lookup yields CDR1 MDHEN and CDR2 SYDVKM. The CDR3 is made up of 15 amino acids. V was pared by 3 bases and J by 4 bases, with 4 bases of the junction left unmatched. Here the CDR3 reads CASSLTSGSSYEQYF. CDR3 in DNA: TGTGCCAGCAGTTTGACTAGCGGGAGTTCATACGAGCAGTACTTC.

This chain joins TRBV29-1 and TRBJ2-5; perhaps TRBD2 as D (6 bases). Germline-derived CDR1 and CDR2 are SQVTM and ANQGSEA. With 6 bases removed from V and 4 bases from J, the gap between germline ends came to 9 bases. This CDR3 has 11 residues. The CDR3 is CSVGTSETQYF. As DNA, the CDR3 is TGCAGCGTAGGGACTTCAGAGACCCAGTACTTC.

This clonotype turned up a few times. The J gene is TRBJ2-3, the V gene TRBV6-5; D is unclear. There are 14 residues in the CDR3. Looked up from germline, CDR1 is MNHEY and CDR2 is SVGAGI. V was cut by 2 bases and J by 5 bases, with 11 bases left in between. As DNA, the CDR3 is TGTGCCAGCAGTTACGCCCGCGGTGGAGATACGCAGTATTTT. It translates to CASSYARGGDTQYF.

This clonotype has a handful of counts. The chain joins TRBV7-8 to TRBJ2-7, with 8 nucleotides matching TRBD2. The CDR3 sequence is 14 residues long. CDR1 is SGHVS and CDR2 is FQNEAQ in the germline V gene. V trimming: 4 bases; J trimming: 2 bases; junction bases outside the gene matches: 4. DNA for the CDR3: TGTGCCAGCAGCTCTAGCGGGTCCACCTACGAGCAGTACTTC. Protein: CASSSSGSTYEQYF.

This chain joins TRBV5-6 and TRBJ2-3; 9 nucleotides align to TRBD2. CDR3 size: 20 residues. In germline, CDR1 is SGHDT, CDR2 YYEEEE. The V gene end was trimmed by 1 base and the J gene end by 3 bases; junction bases not matched to a gene: 18. CDR3 loop: CASSLFLAGLLKDGTDTQYF. The CDR3 region has the DNA TGTGCCAGCAGCTTGTTTCTAGCGGGACTCCTTAAAGATGGAACAGATACGCAGTATTTT.

The rearrangement uses TRBV29-1 and TRBJ2-1, with TRBD1 as a possible D gene (5 bases). This CDR3 spans 14 amino acids. V was cut by 6 bases and J by 1 base, with 13 bases left in between. Germline V lookup: CDR1 SQVTM, CDR2 ANQGSEA. The CDR3 spells CSVSGKESYNEQFF. In nucleotides, the CDR3 is TGCAGCGTGTCAGGGAAAGAATCCTACAATGAGCAGTTCTTC.

The chain has TRBV28 and TRBJ1-5; D not certain. The V gene lost 9 bases and the J gene lost 4 bases, with 10 bases spanning the gap. Germline CDR1 is MDHEN and CDR2 is SYDVKM. The CDR3 is 12 amino acids. In DNA, the CDR3 is TGTGCCAGTGGACTGATGAATCAGCCCCAGCATTTT. It is translated as CASGLMNQPQHF.

This clonotype was seen more than once but under ten times. The chain is built from TRBV10-3 and TRBJ1-5; the match to TRBD1 covers 9 bases. Germline lookup yields CDR1 ENHRY and CDR2 SYGVKD. Trimming removed 6 bases from V and 5 bases from J; junction bases left unmatched: 11. The CDR3 sequence is 16 residues long. In DNA, the CDR3 is TGTGCCATCAGCTCAACCGGGACAGGGTCCGATCAGCCCCAGCATTTT. Translated, it gives CAISSTGTGSDQPQHF.

In its sample, this clonotype was seen a few times. V gene TRBV6-5 combines with J gene TRBJ2-3; D gene ambiguous. The CDR3 consists of 15 residues. From germline, CDR1 is MNHEY and CDR2 SVGAGI. Trimming took 6 bases from V and 1 from J, leaving 14 bases between them. CDR3 sequence reads: CASRDPGIRTDTQYF. CDR3 DNA sequence: TGTGCCAGCAGGGACCCAGGCATCCGCACAGATACGCAGTATTTT.

CDR3 nucleotides: TGCAGTGCTAGAAGAGGGGCCAGCGGATTCAATCAGCCCCAGCATTTT. Protein product: CSARRGASGFNQPQHF. The rearrangement links TRBV20-1 to TRBJ1-5, with D perhaps matching TRBD1 (5 bases). In germline, CDR1 is DFQATT, CDR2 SNEGSKA (reference sequence). The CDR3 is made up of 16 amino acids. Deletions cut 2 bases from V and 3 bases from J, with 17 bases between.

This clonotype was counted between two and nine times. The chain couples TRBV5-6 to TRBJ1-5; the match to TRBD1 covers 7 bases. CDR1 is SGHDT and CDR2 is YYEEEE in the germline V gene. There are 15 residues in the CDR3. V lost 4 bases to trimming and J lost 4 bases; unmatched junction nucleotides: 8. This CDR3 is CASSRTGQANQPQHF. Here the CDR3 DNA reads TGTGCCAGCAGCCGTACCGGACAGGCTAATCAGCCCCAGCATTTT.

This clonotype was counted at least ten times. The genes are TRBV6-4 and TRBJ2-2; weak D call: TRBD1 (5 bases). V gave up 4 bases and J gave up 3 bases, with 6 bases separating them. CDR3 length: 13 amino acids. Germline V gene lookup returns CDR1 MRHNA and CDR2 SNTAGT. The CDR3 coding sequence is TGTGCCAGCAGTGGGGGCCACACCGGGGAGCTGTTTTTT. Encoded protein: CASSGGHTGELFF.

The chain joins TRBV3-1 to TRBJ2-3, with D unresolved. This CDR3 has 11 residues. Trimming cost V 1 base and J 11 bases, with 7 bases left between them. In germline, CDR1 is LGHDT, CDR2 YNNKEL (reference sequence). CDR3 region: CASSQGTGQYF. DNA for the CDR3: TGTGCCAGCAGCCAAGGAACGGGGCAGTATTTT.

This clonotype was observed a handful of times. The chain carries TRBV6-6 and TRBJ1-4; D is unresolved. Germline V gene sequence: CDR1 MNHNY, CDR2 SVGAGI (reference sequence). The CDR3 has 17 amino acids. V was shortened by 5 bases and J by 8 bases, with 24 bases between the two germline ends. The CDR3 bases are TGTGCCAGCAGTCCCGAAAAGAGACGTCAAGGACGGGAAAAACTGTTTTTT. Translating gives CASSPEKRRQGREKLFF.